The next 22 T cell receptor beta chains were all read from a single sample in a study of cytomegalovirus exposure and HLA in healthy donors. With 60 Vbeta and 13 Jbeta primers, the PCR was carried out. Sequencing used immunoSEQ multiplex PCR; TCRdb keeps in-frame clones, though not all of them. The sample includes around 150,000 clones, roughly three quarters of them seen just once. What was sequenced was PBMCs. All receptors come from a man aged 25-45 years in good health and CMV-seronegative.

V is TRBV9 and J is TRBJ2-7, with TRBD2 identical over 10 bases. The V gene end was trimmed by 0 bases and the J gene end by 3 bases; junction bases not matched to a gene: 9. Germline CDR1 and CDR2: SGDLS and YYNGEE. This CDR3 spans 17 amino acids. CDR3 loop: CASSVAGELAGHYEQYF. In DNA, the CDR3 is TGTGCCAGCAGCGTAGCTGGGGAACTAGCGGGACACTACGAGCAGTACTTC.

The chain uses TRBV28 and TRBJ2-3; 7 bases are a match to TRBD1. Germline CDR1 and CDR2: MDHEN and SYDVKM. V dropped 5 bases and J dropped 0; count of bases not matched to a gene: 2. This CDR3 has 14 amino acids. The CDR3 DNA reads as TGTGCCAGCAGTAAGGGACAGAGCACAGATACGCAGTATTTT. Translating it yields CASSKGQSTDTQYF.

A few counts support this clone. V is TRBV5-1 and J is TRBJ2-7; TRBD1 matches at 8 bases. J gave up 2 bases and V 4 bases, and 2 bases lay outside the gene matches. The CDR3 consists of 13 residues. The germline gives CDR1 SGHRS, CDR2 YFSETQ. The CDR3 sequence is CASSRDRPYEQYF. The CDR3 DNA reads TGCGCCAGCAGCCGGGACAGGCCCTACGAGCAGTACTTC.

The chain carries TRBV6-1 and TRBJ2-1; D perhaps matches TRBD2 (6 bases). V lost 8 bases, J lost 0 bases, and 14 bases lay in between. Germline V gene lookup returns CDR1 MNHNS and CDR2 SASEGT. The CDR3 is made up of 15 amino acids. The CDR3 protein is CASDRQTSSYNEQFF. The DNA of the CDR3 is TGTGCCAGCGATAGACAGACTAGCTCCTACAATGAGCAGTTCTTC.

The CDR3 sequence is CASSWTGSQETQYF. Here the CDR3 DNA reads TGTGCCAGCAGCTGGACAGGGTCCCAAGAGACCCAGTACTTC. The chain employs TRBV5-4 and TRBJ2-5; 8 bases line up with TRBD1. Germline lookup yields CDR1 SGHNT and CDR2 YYREEE (reference sequence). The CDR3 length is 14 residues. Germline trimming cut 3 bases from V and 1 base from J; bases unmatched to any gene: 2. Drawing the rest from reference TRBV5-4 and TRBJ2-5, the complete variable domain is ETGVTQSPTHLIKTRGQQVTLRCSSQSGHNTVSWYQQALGQGPQFIFQYYREEENGRGNFPPRFSGLQFPNYSSELNVNALELDDSALYLCASSWTGSQETQYFGPGTRLLVL.

The chain is built from TRBV19 and TRBJ2-1, with 10 positions matching TRBD1. Germline CDR1 and CDR2: LNHDA and SQIVND (reference sequence). V lost 5 bases, J lost 7 bases, and 8 bases stayed unmatched. This CDR3 spans 15 amino acids. The CDR3 reads CASSVTGGRGNEQFF. The CDR3 nucleotides read TGTGCCAGTAGTGTGACAGGGGGCAGAGGGAATGAGCAGTTCTTC.

The rearrangement joins TRBV18 to TRBJ2-7; 8 bases are a match to TRBD2. This CDR3 contains 16 residues. Germline V CDR1 and CDR2: KGHSH, LQKENI. The trim removed 2 bases at V and 1 base at J, leaving 7 bases unmatched. CDR3 nucleotides: TGTGCCAGCTCACCATCGTACGCGGGAGGATCCTACGAGCAGTACTTC. Translation: CASSPSYAGGSYEQYF.

The chain joins TRBV6-4 to TRBJ2-1; 9 nucleotides match TRBD1. Germline values: CDR1 MRHNA, CDR2 SNTAGT. The V and J ends lost 5 bases and 9 bases, in that order; junction bases with no gene match: 5. This CDR3 comprises 13 residues. The CDR3 reads CASSRDRVGEQFF. In DNA form, the CDR3 reads TGTGCCAGCAGTAGGGACAGGGTGGGTGAGCAGTTCTTC.

The rearrangement uses TRBV28 and TRBJ1-1; 7 nucleotides match TRBD1. CDR1 and CDR2 from the germline V gene are MDHEN and SYDVKM. This CDR3 is 14 amino acids long. The junction had 18 bases not matched to a gene; V was cut back by 8 bases and J by 12 bases. CDR3 sequence (DNA): TGTGCCAGCTTGGGGTCCGACAGGGCCCCACAATCTTTCTTT. This encodes CASLGSDRAPQSFF.

This clone has more than one count but fewer than ten. The V gene is TRBV6-5, the J gene TRBJ1-1; D not resolved. Between the trimmed V and J ends, which lost 5 bases and 1 base, there was a span of 8 bases. The germline gives CDR1 MNHEY, CDR2 SVGAGI. CDR3 length: 13 amino acids. The CDR3 DNA reads TGTGCCAGCAGTAGTCGGGGGAACACTGAAGCTTTCTTT. It is translated as CASSSRGNTEAFF.

The chain is built from TRBV28 and TRBJ2-5; D is perhaps TRBD1 (5 bases). CDR3 length equals 13 residues. The germline V gene has CDR1 MDHEN and CDR2 SYDVKM. The V and J ends lost 4 bases and 0 bases respectively, with 6 bases between them. The CDR3 DNA follows: TGTGCCAGCAGTTCGGACAACCAAGAGACCCAGTACTTC. Protein product: CASSSDNQETQYF. The full variable domain, with the rest looked up from reference TRBV28 and TRBJ2-5, is DVKVTQSSRYLVKRTGEKVFLECVQDMDHENMFWYRQDPGLGLRLIYFSYDVKMKEKGDIPEGYSVSREKKERFSLILESASTNQTSMYLCASSSDNQETQYFGPGTRLLVL.

This clone was found a few times. The chain joins TRBV9 to TRBJ2-1, with D possibly matching TRBD2 (5 bases). The CDR3 consists of 14 residues. The germline V and J ends were trimmed by 2 bases and 0 bases, with 6 bases remaining between them. Per the germline V gene, CDR1 is SGDLS and CDR2 is YYNGEE. CDR3 region: CASSVGSSYNEQFF. In nucleotides, the CDR3 is TGTGCCAGCAGCGTGGGGAGCTCCTACAATGAGCAGTTCTTC.

CDR3 residues: CASSGTGKGQETQYF. The CDR3 DNA reads TGTGCCAGCAGTGGGACAGGGAAAGGCCAAGAGACCCAGTACTTC. The chain couples TRBV6-1 to TRBJ2-5, with 8 bases aligning to TRBD1. Germline CDR1 reads MNHNS; CDR2 reads SASEGT. The CDR3 length is 15 residues. The V and J ends lost 4 bases and 1 base, in that order; junction bases with no gene match: 5.

This clone was seen a few times. The gene calls are TRBV5-6 and TRBJ1-1; 11 positions match TRBD1. The CDR3 loop spans 15 amino acids. V shed 4 bases and J 5 bases; nucleotides not matched to a gene: 7. Germline CDR1 reads SGHDT; CDR2 reads YYEEEE. The CDR3: CASSTDRGRGTEAFF. CDR3 in DNA: TGTGCCAGCAGCACGGACAGGGGGCGCGGGACTGAAGCTTTCTTT.

The chain recombines TRBV10-3 with TRBJ2-5, with 11 bases aligning to TRBD1. Germline loops: CDR1 ENHRY, CDR2 SYGVKD. This CDR3 is built from 14 residues. The V gene end was trimmed by 6 bases and the J gene end by 4 bases; junction bases not matched to a gene: 4. CDR3 region: CAIRDRGRGETQYF. In DNA, the CDR3 is TGTGCCATCAGGGACAGGGGGCGCGGAGAGACCCAGTACTTC.

V usage is TRBV7-9 and J usage is TRBJ2-1; 13 nucleotides align to TRBD2. V dropped 5 bases and J dropped 9; count of bases not matched to a gene: 10. This CDR3 spans 16 amino acids. Per the germline V gene, CDR1 is SEHNR and CDR2 is FQNEAQ (reference sequence). CDR3 amino acids: CASSPTSGRAPGEQFF. CDR3 nucleotides: TGTGCCAGCAGCCCTACTAGCGGGAGGGCCCCAGGTGAGCAGTTCTTC.

The gene calls are TRBV6-5 and TRBJ1-5; 7 bases match TRBD1. The V and J ends lost 8 bases and 3 bases, in that order; junction bases with no gene match: 7. Germline CDR1 MNHEY, CDR2 SVGAGI. The CDR3 is made up of 14 amino acids. CDR3 amino acids: CASGRQGYNQPQHF. CDR3 DNA: TGTGCCAGCGGCCGACAGGGATACAATCAGCCCCAGCATTTT.

The chain employs TRBV1 and TRBJ2-3; the table's D gene call, TRBD2, was not cross checked with the DNA. TRBV1 constitutes a pseudogene. There are 13 residues in the CDR3. CDR3 sequence: CTRRDFFTDTQYF. CDR3 nucleotide sequence: TGCACCAGGAGGGACTTTTTCACAGATACGCAGTATTTT.

The chain recombines TRBV28 with TRBJ2-7; 8 bases agree with TRBD2. V was pared by 5 bases and J by 6 bases, with 12 bases of the junction left unmatched. The CDR3 runs to 15 residues. CDR1 MDHEN and CDR2 SYDVKM come from the germline V gene. The CDR3 loop is CASSLPGGGRFEQYF. The CDR3 nucleotides are TGTGCCAGCAGTCTACCGGGGGGCGGGAGGTTCGAGCAGTACTTC.

This chain joins TRBV6-6 and TRBJ2-7; 7 nucleotides line up with TRBD1. Germline V gene data show CDR1 as MNHNY and CDR2 as SVGAGI (reference sequence). The CDR3 is made up of 12 amino acids. Trimming took 5 bases from V and 4 from J; bases not matched to a gene: 2. CDR3 nucleotide sequence: TGTGCCAGCAGTGGGGACAGTTACGAGCAGTACTTC. Residues: CASSGDSYEQYF.

This clone was counted a single time. The chain employs TRBV6-5 and TRBJ2-7; TRBD1 matches at 7 bases. J was trimmed by 2 bases and V by 0 bases; bases with no gene match: 4. This CDR3 contains 15 residues. Germline CDR1 is MNHEY and CDR2 is SVGAGI. CDR3 nucleotide sequence: TGTGCCAGCAGTTACTCGACCGGGACAGCCTACGAGCAGTACTTC. Its protein product is CASSYSTGTAYEQYF.

DNA of the CDR3: TGTGCCAGCAGTTACTCAACACTACAAGAGACCCAGTACTTC. Translated: CASSYSTLQETQYF. The rearrangement uses TRBV6-5 and TRBJ2-5; D remains ambiguous. The CDR3 runs to 14 residues. Germline CDR1 reads MNHEY; CDR2 reads SVGAGI. V was pared by 0 bases and J by 2 bases, with 7 bases between.